This T cell receptor beta chain was identified during a study of blood T cell repertoires in COVID-19 (dated by TCRdb to the early 2020s). Turning to the overall study: The collaborator samples originated in the United States, Italy and Spain and spanned the acute and convalescent phases of COVID-19. The prospective study material was composed of cDNA or gDNA derived from T cells, B-cell-depleted T cells, or PBMCs. Deeply sampled blood TCRbeta repertoires from subjects exposed to, actively infected with, or recovered from COVID-19 were included in the dataset. The repertoires were made available in a free public database intended to serve as a resource for research on the immune response to SARS-CoV-2. Samples came from the ongoing ImmuneRACE study (first 160 participants) plus 1,254 subjects from 6 global collaborators. Nearly every sample came with metadata listing a de-identified subject ID, COVID-19 status, age in years and sex. Where available, HLA class I and class II types were obtained from metadata supplied by the sample provider rather than from assay-based typing.

The immunoSEQ Assay, a bias-controlled multiplex PCR, was used to amplify TCRbeta CDR3 regions from genomic DNA. Per the authors' processing: Nucleated cell counts per sample were estimated from amplification of reference gene primers within the assay. To quantify the absolute abundance of each unique TCRbeta CDR3 rearrangement, sequence reads were collapsed and filtered. For each sample, productive Simpson clonality was calculated as the square root of Simpson's diversity index across productive rearrangements. TCRdb took this table from immuneACCESS and kept in-frame rearrangements with V and J called. Such tables lack part of the clones; where checked against another copy, unresolved V genes explain under half of the gap, and the rest is unexplained. The V and J calls and clone size come from that table; D and trimming were worked out from the DNA. For this sample the table gives 60,000 to 65,000 clones, of which 70% to 90% were detected only once. The ten largest clonotypes hold less than 4.5% of the sample.

The collaborating institutions used their own protocols to collect whole blood in K2EDTA tubes. For TCRbeta analysis, collaborators shipped samples as frozen whole blood, isolated PBMCs, or DNA extracted from either of those sample types. CDR1 and CDR2, looked up from the germline V gene, are MNHEY and SVGAGI. The CDR3, cysteine through phenylalanine, is 14 amino acids long. The DNA shown is the 42-base CDR3, in frame from base 1. V loses 7 bases, J loses 0 bases, and the germline ends lie 12 bases apart. What the authors observed across the whole study: The amount of clinical and demographic metadata varied by source and participant and was provided uncurated.

In regard to this clone: The antigen this receptor binds is unknown. The sample holds no much larger clone one base away, and base qualities are not on file.

This receptor was taken from a man aged 45-65 years with active COVID-19. Sequencing was performed on peripheral blood. The chain employs TRBV6-5 and TRBJ1-1; a confident D gene designation cannot be given. The CDR3 amino acid sequence is: CASTLSGLNTEAFF. The base sequence is TGTGCCAGCACCCTTAGCGGGTTGAACACTGAAGCTTTCTTT.